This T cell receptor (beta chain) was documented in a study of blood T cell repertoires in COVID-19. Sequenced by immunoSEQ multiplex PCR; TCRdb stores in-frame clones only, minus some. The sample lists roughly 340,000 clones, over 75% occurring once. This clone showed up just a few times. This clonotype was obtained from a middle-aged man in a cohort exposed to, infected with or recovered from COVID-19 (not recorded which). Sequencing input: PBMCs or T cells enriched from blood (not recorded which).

CDR3 bases: TGTGCCAGCAGCGTAACCCCAGGATCCTACGAGCAGTACTTC. This translates into CASSVTPGSYEQYF. The chain recombines TRBV9 with TRBJ2-7; D is unresolved. The ends were cut back, 1 base at V and 1 base at J, with 9 bases in the middle. The CDR3 length is 14 residues. Per germline, CDR1 SGDLS and CDR2 YYNGEE.